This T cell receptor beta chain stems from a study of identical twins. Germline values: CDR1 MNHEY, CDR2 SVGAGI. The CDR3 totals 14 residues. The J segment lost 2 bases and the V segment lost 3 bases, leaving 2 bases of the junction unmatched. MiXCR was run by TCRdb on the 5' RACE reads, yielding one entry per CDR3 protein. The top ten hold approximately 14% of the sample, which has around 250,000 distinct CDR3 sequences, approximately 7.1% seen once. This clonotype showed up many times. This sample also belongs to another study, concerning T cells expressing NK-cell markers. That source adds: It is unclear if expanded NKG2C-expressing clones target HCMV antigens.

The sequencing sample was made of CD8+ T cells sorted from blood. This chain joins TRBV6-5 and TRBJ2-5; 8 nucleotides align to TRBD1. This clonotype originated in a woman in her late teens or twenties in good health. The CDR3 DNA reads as TGTGCCAGCAGTTATCAGGGGGCGCAAGAGACCCAGTACTTC. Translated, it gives CASSYQGAQETQYF.